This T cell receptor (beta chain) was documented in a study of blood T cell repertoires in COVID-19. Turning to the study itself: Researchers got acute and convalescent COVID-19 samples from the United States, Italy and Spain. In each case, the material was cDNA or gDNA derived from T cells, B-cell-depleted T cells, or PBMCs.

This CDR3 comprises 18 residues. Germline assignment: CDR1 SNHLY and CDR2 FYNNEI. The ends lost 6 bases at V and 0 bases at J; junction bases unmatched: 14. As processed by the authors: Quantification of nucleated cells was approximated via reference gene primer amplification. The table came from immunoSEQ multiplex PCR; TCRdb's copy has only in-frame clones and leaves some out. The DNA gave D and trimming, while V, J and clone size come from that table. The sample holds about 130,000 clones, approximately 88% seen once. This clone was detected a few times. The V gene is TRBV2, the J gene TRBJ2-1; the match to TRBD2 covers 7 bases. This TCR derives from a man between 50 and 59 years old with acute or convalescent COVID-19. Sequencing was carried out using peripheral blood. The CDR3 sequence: CASRYPTGGQSSYNEQFF. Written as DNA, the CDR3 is TGTGCCAGCAGGTACCCCACGGGGGGTCAGAGCTCCTACAATGAGCAGTTCTTC.